This TCR beta chain was identified in a study of graft-versus-host responses after intestinal transplantation. Study-wide findings and caveats: HvG clone declines early post-transplant were associated with peak circulating GvH levels. Researchers found GvH clones in recipient marrow, and some showed up first in ileum or blood.

The germline gives CDR1 MDHEN, CDR2 SYDVKM. V shed 1 base, J shed 4 bases, and the junction held 6 bases outside the gene matches. The CDR3 extends over 16 amino acids. Of note for this clone: What it recognizes is unknown.

Method: immunoSEQ multiplex PCR; TCRdb's copy keeps in-frame clones and lacks some. This table holds around 88,000 clones, 75% to 90% found once. The sequence was collected from a human donor who received an intestinal transplant. J is TRBJ1-5 and V is TRBV28, with 8 nucleotides matching TRBD1. The sample here was unstimulated CD8+ T cells sorted from spleen or lymph node cells, taken before intestinal transplant. CDR3 in amino acids: CASSLSGTGDNQPQHF. CDR3 nucleotides: TGTGCCAGCAGTTTATCTGGGACAGGAGATAATCAGCCCCAGCATTTT.